The 22 T cell receptor beta chains listed next were all sequenced from one sample in a study of beta chain features in type 1 diabetes. Sequenced material consisted of expressed TCRB transcripts (all of the isolated RNA was reverse transcribed). Libraries were prepared by immunoSEQ multiplex PCR; TCRdb keeps only in-frame clonotypes and omits some of them. The sample includes hundreds of thousands of clones, 15% of them seen just once. Sequenced: naive CD4+ T cells from blood. The origin of the receptors is a man aged 18 to 30 in good health.

The chain recombines TRBV6-1 with TRBJ2-7; D uncertain. CDR3 length: 10 amino acids. Germline CDR1 reads MNHNS; CDR2 reads SASEGT. V was pared by 5 bases and J by 3 bases, with 2 bases between. The CDR3 reads CASSNYEQYF. In nucleotides, the CDR3 is TGTGCCAGCAGTAACTACGAGCAGTACTTC.

A few counts support this clone. J is TRBJ2-2 and V is TRBV6-5, with D possibly being TRBD2 (5 bases). V lost 1 base to trimming and J lost 5 bases, with 5 bases between them. CDR3 size: 13 residues. Looked up from germline, CDR1 is MNHEY and CDR2 is SVGAGI. This chain's CDR3 is CASSYWRTGELFF. The CDR3 DNA is TGTGCCAGCAGTTACTGGAGGACCGGGGAGCTGTTTTTT.

The CDR3 DNA follows: TGTGCCAGCAGCTTGGCCTCGGGAGGGCAGGAAAAACTGTTTTTT. It encodes CASSLASGGQEKLFF. The chain couples TRBV5-4 to TRBJ1-4; D is unresolved. CDR3 length: 15 amino acids. Germline V CDR1 and CDR2: SGHNT, YYREEE (reference sequence). Between the trimmed V and J ends, which lost 0 bases and 8 bases, there was a span of 14 bases. Drawing the rest from reference TRBV5-4 and TRBJ1-4, the complete variable domain is ETGVTQSPTHLIKTRGQQVTLRCSSQSGHNTVSWYQQALGQGPQFIFQYYREEENGRGNFPPRFSGLQFPNYSSELNVNALELDDSALYLCASSLASGGQEKLFFGSGTQLSVL.

The rearrangement uses TRBV30 and TRBJ1-5; D gene uncertain. CDR3 length: 18 amino acids. V was cut by 0 bases and J by 0 bases, with 18 bases left in between. The germline V gene encodes CDR1 GTSNPN and CDR2 SVGIG (reference sequence). The CDR3 DNA follows: TGTGCCTGGAGTGTACAACCGGGGAGCAGCTATAGCAATCAGCCCCAGCATTTT. Residues: CAWSVQPGSSYSNQPQHF.

This clone was recorded a few times. The CDR3 protein is CASSLATGTSFTDTQYF. CDR3 in DNA: TGCGCCAGCAGCTTGGCCACCGGCACATCGTTCACAGATACGCAGTATTTT. This chain uses TRBV5-1 with TRBJ2-3; D remains unclear. The germline V gene has CDR1 SGHRS and CDR2 YFSETQ. V was clipped by 0 bases and J by 2 bases, with 16 bases between them. The CDR3 covers 17 residues.

This clone was found a few times. The chain uses TRBV6-5 and TRBJ2-1; D not resolved. There are 16 residues in the CDR3. Per germline, CDR1 MNHEY and CDR2 SVGAGI. The ends were cut back, 2 bases at V and 7 bases at J, with 18 bases in the middle. The chain's CDR3 is CASSYTPSLGRNEQFF. Written as DNA, the CDR3 is TGTGCCAGCAGTTACACGCCCTCGCTGGGTCGAAATGAGCAGTTCTTC.

Here the CDR3 DNA reads TGTGCCAGTAGTACACGAAGAGGGGAGAGCTCCTACGAGCAGTACTTC. Its protein is CASSTRRGESSYEQYF. The rearrangement links TRBV19 to TRBJ2-7; perhaps D is TRBD1 or TRBD2 (5 bases each). V gave up 4 bases and J gave up 0 bases, with 16 bases separating them. The CDR3 totals 16 residues. Germline CDR1 reads LNHDA; CDR2 reads SQIVND (reference sequence).

This chain links TRBV29-1 with TRBJ1-2; 9 positions agree with TRBD1. Germline assignment: CDR1 SQVTM and CDR2 ANQGSEA. The CDR3 has 12 amino acids. V lost 6 bases, J lost 6 bases, and 5 bases stayed unmatched. CDR3 amino acids: CSVGTGRHGYTF. CDR3 coding DNA: TGCAGCGTAGGGACAGGGCGGCATGGCTACACCTTC. Using reference TRBV29-1 and TRBJ1-2 for the parts outside the CDR3, the full variable domain is SAVISQKPSRDICQRGTSLTIQCQVDSQVTMMFWYRQQPGQSLTLIATANQGSEATYESGFVIDKFPISRPNLTFSTLTVSNMSPEDSSIYLCSVGTGRHGYTFGSGTRLTVV.

V gene TRBV28 combines with J gene TRBJ2-2; D remains unclear. Trimming left V 3 bases short and J 6 bases short, with 8 bases between. The CDR3 has 13 residues. CDR1 MDHEN and CDR2 SYDVKM come from the germline V gene. In DNA, the CDR3 is TGTGCCAGCAGTTTGATCCGGGCCGGGGAGCTGTTTTTT. This encodes CASSLIRAGELFF.

This clone was recorded a few times. This chain links TRBV7-9 with TRBJ2-1; 7 bases are shared with TRBD1. The CDR3 runs to 14 residues. Germline V CDR1 and CDR2: SEHNR, FQNEAQ (reference sequence). V lost 5 bases, J lost 4 bases, and 5 bases stayed unmatched. Here the CDR3 reads CASSPDRTYNEQFF. DNA for the CDR3: TGTGCCAGCAGCCCGGACAGGACTTACAATGAGCAGTTCTTC.

This clone has a handful of counts. The chain employs TRBV6-5 and TRBJ1-2, with 7 bases identical to TRBD1. CDR1 and CDR2 (germline): MNHEY, SVGAGI. V shed 7 bases and J 4 bases; nucleotides not matched to a gene: 9. The length of the CDR3 is 14 residues. CDR3 nucleotides: TGTGCCAGCACCGAACAGGGGCGCGGCTATGGCTACACCTTC. It codes for CASTEQGRGYGYTF.

The genes are TRBV10-3 and TRBJ2-3, with TRBD2 matching over 8 bases. CDR1 is ENHRY and CDR2 is SYGVKD in the germline V gene. J gave up 0 bases and V 4 bases, and 0 bases lay outside the gene matches. The CDR3 is 14 residues long. The CDR3 sequence is CAISGLASTDTQYF. In nucleotides, the CDR3 is TGTGCCATCAGTGGACTAGCGAGCACAGATACGCAGTATTTT.

This clone occurred a few times. J is TRBJ2-1 and V is TRBV4-1; D ambiguous. Looked up from germline, CDR1 is MGHRA and CDR2 is YSYEKL. The V end was cut by 2 bases, the J end by 7 bases, with 6 bases between. This CDR3 comprises 12 residues. The CDR3 loop reads CASSQLRNEQFF. CDR3 coding DNA: TGCGCCAGCAGCCAACTCCGGAATGAGCAGTTCTTC.

This clone has more than one count but fewer than ten. Other DNA sequences of this sample code for an identical CDR3. The V and J genes are TRBV19 and TRBJ2-2, with D unclear. The germline V and J ends were trimmed by 1 base and 0 bases, with 3 bases remaining between them. Germline V gene sequence: CDR1 LNHDA, CDR2 SQIVND (reference sequence). The length of the CDR3 is 14 residues. CDR3 region: CASSIVANTGELFF. The CDR3 DNA follows: TGTGCCAGTAGTATAGTGGCGAACACCGGGGAGCTGTTTTTT. Using reference TRBV19 and TRBJ2-2 for the parts outside the CDR3, the full variable domain is DGGITQSPKYLFRKEGQNVTLSCEQNLNHDAMYWYRQDPGQGLRLIYYSQIVNDFQKGDIAEGYSVSREKKESFPLTVTSAQKNPTAFYLCASSIVANTGELFFGEGSRLTVL.

CDR3 sequence (DNA): TGTGCCAGCAGCCAAAGCTGGCCCCCCAATGAGCAGTTCTTC. It is translated as CASSQSWPPNEQFF. This chain uses TRBV4-2 with TRBJ2-1; D is unresolved. V dropped 2 bases and J dropped 6 bases, with 11 bases sitting between them. The CDR3 contains 14 residues. Germline V CDR1 and CDR2: LGHNA, YNFKEQ.

The CDR3 sequence is CAIKGLRQELTEAFF. CDR3 nucleotides: TGTGCCATCAAGGGGCTTAGACAGGAACTCACTGAAGCTTTCTTT. The V call is TRBV6-1, the J call TRBJ1-1; a possible D gene is TRBD1 (6 bases). This CDR3 comprises 15 residues. Trimming shortened V by 10 bases and J by 4 bases, and 22 bases separated the two germline ends. In germline, CDR1 is MNHNS, CDR2 SASEGT.

This chain uses TRBV4-1 with TRBJ2-3, with unresolved D. CDR3 size: 17 residues. V shed 8 bases and J shed 9 bases, with 30 bases lying between them. CDR1 is MGHRA, CDR2 YSYEKL, per germline. The chain's CDR3 is CASALPRRQTTDLTQYF. In nucleotides, the CDR3 is TGCGCCAGCGCCCTCCCACGCCGTCAGACCACAGATCTGACGCAGTATTTT.

This chain links TRBV7-6 with TRBJ2-7; 11 nucleotides align to TRBD2. The trim removed 5 bases at V and 4 bases at J, leaving 1 base unmatched. The CDR3 length is 13 residues. Germline loops: CDR1 SGHVS, CDR2 FNYEAQ. This chain's CDR3 is CASSRTSGYEQYF. In DNA, the CDR3 is TGTGCCAGCAGCCGGACTAGCGGGTACGAGCAGTACTTC.

V gene TRBV14 combines with J gene TRBJ2-1; 9 bases are a match to TRBD2. From germline, CDR1 is SGHDN and CDR2 FVKESK. Trimming cost V 1 base and J 0 bases; bases outside gene matches: 4. This CDR3 has 17 residues. The CDR3 loop is CASSQGWRGGSYNEQFF. The CDR3 DNA follows: TGTGCCAGCAGCCAAGGGTGGCGGGGGGGCTCCTACAATGAGCAGTTCTTC.

This clone has at least ten counts. The V and J genes are TRBV7-9 and TRBJ2-4; D may correspond to TRBD1 or TRBD2 (5 bases each). The germline gives CDR1 SEHNR, CDR2 FQNEAQ (reference sequence). V lost 5 bases to trimming and J lost 9 bases, with 23 bases between them. This CDR3 is built from 16 residues. CDR3 DNA: TGTGCCAGCAGCGTTCGAACGGGGACCGGTACTCCCATTCAGTACTTC. This codes for CASSVRTGTGTPIQYF.

V usage is TRBV29-1 and J usage is TRBJ2-2; 9 nucleotides match TRBD2. The CDR3 totals 15 residues. Germline V gene data show CDR1 as SQVTM and CDR2 as ANQGSEA. J lost 4 bases, V lost 4 bases, and 7 bases had no gene match. The CDR3 bases are TGCAGCGTTGGACAACTAGCGGGCGGCACCGGGGAGCTGTTTTTT. It yields the protein CSVGQLAGGTGELFF.

J is TRBJ1-1 and V is TRBV28; possibly TRBD1 for D (5 bases). Germline V gene sequence: CDR1 MDHEN, CDR2 SYDVKM. The V end lost 6 bases, the J end lost 11 bases, and 25 bases lay between the germline ends. This CDR3 is 15 amino acids long. CDR3 DNA: TGTGCCAGCAGACCAATCGACCGGGACTTATACACGGCTTTCTTT. Protein sequence: CASRPIDRDLYTAFF. Using reference TRBV28 and TRBJ1-1 for the parts outside the CDR3, the full variable domain is DVKVTQSSRYLVKRTGEKVFLECVQDMDHENMFWYRQDPGLGLRLIYFSYDVKMKEKGDIPEGYSVSREKKERFSLILESASTNQTSMYLCASRPIDRDLYTAFFGQGTRLTVV.